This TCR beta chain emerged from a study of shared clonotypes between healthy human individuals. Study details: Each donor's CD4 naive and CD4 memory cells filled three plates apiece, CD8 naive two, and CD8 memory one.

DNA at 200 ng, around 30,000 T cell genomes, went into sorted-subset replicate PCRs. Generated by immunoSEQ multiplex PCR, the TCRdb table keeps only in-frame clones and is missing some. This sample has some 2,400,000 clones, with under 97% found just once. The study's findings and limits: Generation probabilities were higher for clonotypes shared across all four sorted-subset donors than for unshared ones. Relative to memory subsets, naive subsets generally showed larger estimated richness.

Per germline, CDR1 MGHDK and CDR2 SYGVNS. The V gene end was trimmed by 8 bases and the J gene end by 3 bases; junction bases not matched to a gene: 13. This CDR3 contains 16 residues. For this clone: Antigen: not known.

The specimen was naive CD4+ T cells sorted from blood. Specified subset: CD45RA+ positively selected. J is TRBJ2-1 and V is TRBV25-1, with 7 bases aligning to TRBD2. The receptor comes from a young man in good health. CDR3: CASWAPVGGDYNEQFF. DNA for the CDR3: TGTGCCAGCTGGGCCCCCGTGGGGGGGGACTACAATGAGCAGTTCTTC.